The rows below give T cell receptor beta chains drawn from one sample of a study of blood T cell repertoires in COVID-19. TCRdb keeps only in-frame clones here, not all; method: immunoSEQ multiplex PCR. Of tens of thousands of clones listed, roughly 90% are singletons. The source material was peripheral blood. The receptor source for this set is a human donor in a cohort sampled during active COVID-19. Both conserved end residues are part of each CDR3. A D gene is named only where the DNA matches it firmly. Not every row has a clone size; where given, it reads once, few, many or a size class.

V gene: TRBV4-3
D gene: NA
J gene: TRBJ1-1
clone size: few
CDR3 DNA: TGCGCCAGCAGCCAAGTATGGGGGGATGGGACTGAAGCTTTCTTT
CDR3 protein: CASSQVWGDGTEAFF

V gene: TRBV12-3/TRBV12-4
D gene: NA
J gene: TRBJ2-5
clone size: NA
CDR3 DNA: TGTGCCAGCAGTTCCGGGTCCAAAGAGACCCAGTACTTC
CDR3 protein: CASSSGSKETQYF

V gene: TRBV30
D gene: NA
J gene: TRBJ1-1
clone size: NA
CDR3 DNA: TGTGCCTGGAGTGTACAAGAGGCAGGGGATAAATCGGCTGAAGCTTTCTTT
CDR3 protein: CAWSVQEAGDKSAEAFF

V gene: TRBV19
D gene: TRBD1
J gene: TRBJ2-2
clone size: NA
CDR3 DNA: TGTGCCAGTAGTGCCCCGGGACAGGTGACCGGGGAGCTGTTTTTT
CDR3 protein: CASSAPGQVTGELFF

V gene: TRBV5-4
D gene: NA
J gene: TRBJ2-5
clone size: NA
CDR3 DNA: TGTGCCAGCAGTTCTGCGCTCGGGGTACAAGAGACCCAGTACTTC
CDR3 protein: CASSSALGVQETQYF

V gene: TRBV7-2
D gene: NA
J gene: TRBJ2-1
clone size: NA
CDR3 DNA: TGTGCCAGCAGGACCCGGGTTAGCGGCTCAAGCTCCTACAATGAGCAGTTCTTC
CDR3 protein: CASRTRVSGSSSYNEQFF

V gene: TRBV6-2/TRBV6-3
D gene: TRBD2
J gene: TRBJ2-1
clone size: NA
CDR3 DNA: TGTGCCAGCAGTTCCCCAGTTGGAGCGGGGATGTACAATGAGCAGTTCTTC
CDR3 protein: CASSSPVGAGMYNEQFF

V gene: TRBV5-1
D gene: TRBD1
J gene: TRBJ2-7
clone size: NA
CDR3 DNA: TGCGCCAGCAGATCGGCCGGGACAGGGGTGCCCTACGAGCAGTACTTC
CDR3 protein: CASRSAGTGVPYEQYF

V gene: TRBV30
D gene: TRBD2
J gene: TRBJ2-7
clone size: NA
CDR3 DNA: TGTGCCTGGAGTTTCTCAGCGGGGGGCTACGAGCAGTACTTC
CDR3 protein: CAWSFSAGGYEQYF

V gene: TRBV19
D gene: NA
J gene: TRBJ1-1
clone size: NA
CDR3 DNA: TGTGCCAGTAGTAGAAACATGAACACTGAAGCTTTCTTT
CDR3 protein: CASSRNMNTEAFF

V gene: TRBV4-1
D gene: TRBD2
J gene: TRBJ2-1
clone size: NA
CDR3 DNA: TGCGCCAGCAGCCAAGTAGCTAGCGGGGGCTCATACAATGAGCAGTTCTTC
CDR3 protein: CASSQVASGGSYNEQFF

V gene: TRBV11-2
D gene: NA
J gene: TRBJ2-3
clone size: once
CDR3 DNA: TGTGCCAGCAGCTTAGTTCAGGGAACAGATACGCAGTATTTT
CDR3 protein: CASSLVQGTDTQYF

V gene: TRBV7-2
D gene: NA
J gene: TRBJ2-3
clone size: NA
CDR3 DNA: TGTGCCAGCAGCTCGAACAGGGTTACAGATACGCAGTATTTT
CDR3 protein: CASSSNRVTDTQYF

V gene: TRBV7-2
D gene: TRBD2
J gene: TRBJ2-5
clone size: once
CDR3 DNA: TGTGCCAGCAGCCCCAAGCGGGGGGGCCTCGGAGAGACCCAGTACTTC
CDR3 protein: CASSPKRGGLGETQYF

V gene: TRBV18
D gene: NA
J gene: TRBJ1-2
clone size: NA
CDR3 DNA: TGTGCCAGCTCACTACAGGGTCCCCAGTATGGCTACACCTTC
CDR3 protein: CASSLQGPQYGYTF

V gene: TRBV2
D gene: TRBD2
J gene: TRBJ2-2
clone size: once
CDR3 DNA: TGTGCCAGCAGTGGACCGACTAGCGGGAGTGACGGGGAGCTGTTTTTT
CDR3 protein: CASSGPTSGSDGELFF

V gene: TRBV29-1
D gene: TRBD2
J gene: TRBJ2-3
clone size: once
CDR3 DNA: TGCAGCGTTGTCCTAGCGGGGGTCCCCTCTAGCACAGATACGCAGTATTTT
CDR3 protein: CSVVLAGVPSSTDTQYF

V gene: TRBV5-8
D gene: TRBD1
J gene: TRBJ2-6
clone size: NA
CDR3 DNA: TGTGCCAGCAGCTTGAGGGGGCTCGGGGCCAACGTCCTGACTTTC
CDR3 protein: CASSLRGLGANVLTF

V gene: TRBV7-2
D gene: TRBD2
J gene: TRBJ2-1
clone size: NA
CDR3 DNA: TGTGCCAGCAGCTTAAGTAGCGGGGGCGAGAATGAGCAGTTCTTC
CDR3 protein: CASSLSSGGENEQFF

V gene: TRBV7-2
D gene: NA
J gene: TRBJ1-2
clone size: NA
CDR3 DNA: TGTGCCAGCAGCTTGTTCCTCGTCAACTATGGCTACACCTTC
CDR3 protein: CASSLFLVNYGYTF

V gene: TRBV11-2
D gene: TRBD1
J gene: TRBJ1-1
clone size: NA
CDR3 DNA: TGTGCCAGCAGCCCAGGGACAGCTAACACTGAAGCTTTCTTT
CDR3 protein: CASSPGTANTEAFF

V gene: TRBV9
D gene: NA
J gene: TRBJ1-6
clone size: NA
CDR3 DNA: TGTGCCAGCAGCGTAGCCAGTTATAATTCACCCCTCCACTTT
CDR3 protein: CASSVASYNSPLHF

V gene: TRBV12-3/TRBV12-4
D gene: NA
J gene: TRBJ1-1
clone size: NA
CDR3 DNA: TGTGCCAGCAGCCTTGGGGGGAATGAAGCTTTCTTT
CDR3 protein: CASSLGGNEAFF

V gene: TRBV5-8
D gene: TRBD2
J gene: TRBJ2-1
clone size: NA
CDR3 DNA: TGTGCCAGCAGCTTTCCAGCGGGAGTCAGCAATGAGCAGTTCTTC
CDR3 protein: CASSFPAGVSNEQFF

V gene: TRBV28
D gene: NA
J gene: TRBJ1-1
clone size: NA
CDR3 DNA: TGTGCCAGCAGTTCAATCAACCTAATCCGAGCTTTCTTT
CDR3 protein: CASSSINLIRAFF

V gene: TRBV6-1
D gene: NA
J gene: TRBJ1-1
clone size: NA
CDR3 DNA: TGTGCCAGCAGTGAAGGGCCAGGCATGAACACTGAAGCTTTCTTT
CDR3 protein: CASSEGPGMNTEAFF

V gene: TRBV15
D gene: TRBD1
J gene: TRBJ1-6
clone size: few
CDR3 DNA: TGTGCCACCAGCAAAACCGGGACAGGGTACTCACCCCTCCACTTT
CDR3 protein: CATSKTGTGYSPLHF

V gene: TRBV7-6
D gene: NA
J gene: TRBJ1-2
clone size: NA
CDR3 DNA: TGTGCCAGCAGCCCTATGGGAGGTTTTAACTATGGCTACACCTTC
CDR3 protein: CASSPMGGFNYGYTF

V gene: TRBV5-1
D gene: TRBD1
J gene: TRBJ1-6
clone size: NA
CDR3 DNA: TGCGCCAGCAGCTTACAGGGGGTAGACTCACCCCTCCACTTT
CDR3 protein: CASSLQGVDSPLHF

V gene: TRBV4-3
D gene: TRBD2
J gene: TRBJ2-1
clone size: NA
CDR3 DNA: TGCGCCAGCAGCCCAGAGGGGGGACTAGCGGGGCGATACAATGAGCAGTTCTTC
CDR3 protein: CASSPEGGLAGRYNEQFF

V gene: TRBV30
D gene: TRBD1
J gene: TRBJ2-2
clone size: NA
CDR3 DNA: TGTGCCTGGAGTCGGGACAGTTACACCGGGGAGCTGTTTTTT
CDR3 protein: CAWSRDSYTGELFF

V gene: TRBV7-3
D gene: TRBD2
J gene: TRBJ2-1
clone size: NA
CDR3 DNA: TGTGCCAGCAGCTTCCTCGTTTCGGGAGGGCCATCTGACAATGAGCAGTTCTTC
CDR3 protein: CASSFLVSGGPSDNEQFF

V gene: TRBV27
D gene: NA
J gene: TRBJ1-1
clone size: NA
CDR3 DNA: TGTGCCAGCAGTTTAAGAGGGAGGGGAGCTGAAGCTTTCTTT
CDR3 protein: CASSLRGRGAEAFF

V gene: TRBV9
D gene: TRBD2
J gene: TRBJ2-1
clone size: NA
CDR3 DNA: TGTGCCAGCAGCGCTACTAGCGGGGGCTACAATGAGCAGTTCTTC
CDR3 protein: CASSATSGGYNEQFF